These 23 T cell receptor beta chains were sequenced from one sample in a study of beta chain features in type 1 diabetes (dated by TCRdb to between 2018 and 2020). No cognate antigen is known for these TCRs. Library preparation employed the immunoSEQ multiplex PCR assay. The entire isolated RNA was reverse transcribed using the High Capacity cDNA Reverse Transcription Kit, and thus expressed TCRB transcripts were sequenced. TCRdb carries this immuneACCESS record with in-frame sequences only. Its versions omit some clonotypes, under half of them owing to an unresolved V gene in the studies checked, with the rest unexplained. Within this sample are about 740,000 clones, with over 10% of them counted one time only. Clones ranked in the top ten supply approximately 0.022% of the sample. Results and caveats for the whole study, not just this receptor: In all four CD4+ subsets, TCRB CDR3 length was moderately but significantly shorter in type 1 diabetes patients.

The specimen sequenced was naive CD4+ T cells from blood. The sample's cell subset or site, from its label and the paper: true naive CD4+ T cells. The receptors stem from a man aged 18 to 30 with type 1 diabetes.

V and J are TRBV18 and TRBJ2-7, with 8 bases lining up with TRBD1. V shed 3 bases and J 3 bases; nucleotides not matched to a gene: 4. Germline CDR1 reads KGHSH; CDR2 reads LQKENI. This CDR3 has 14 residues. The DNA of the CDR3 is TGTGCCAGCTCACCGAGTGGGACAGGCTACGAGCAGTACTTC. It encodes CASSPSGTGYEQYF.

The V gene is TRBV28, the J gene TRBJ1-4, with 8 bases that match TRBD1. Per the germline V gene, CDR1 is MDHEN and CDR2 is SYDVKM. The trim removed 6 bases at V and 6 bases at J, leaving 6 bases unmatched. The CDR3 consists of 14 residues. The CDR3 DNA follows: TGTGCCAGCAGATTACAGGGGGTGTATGAAAAACTGTTTTTT. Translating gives CASRLQGVYEKLFF.

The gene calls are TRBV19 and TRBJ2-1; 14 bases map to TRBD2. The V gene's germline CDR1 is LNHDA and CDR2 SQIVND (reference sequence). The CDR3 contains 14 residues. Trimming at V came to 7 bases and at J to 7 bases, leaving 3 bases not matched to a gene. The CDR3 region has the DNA TGTGCCAGTACGGGACTAGCGGGGGTAAATGAGCAGTTCTTC. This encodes CASTGLAGVNEQFF.

CDR3 in DNA: TGCGCCAGCTCCTTATGGGAGACGAACACTGAAGCTTTCTTT. Amino acids: CASSLWETNTEAFF. The chain couples TRBV5-1 to TRBJ1-1; D remains ambiguous. The CDR3 consists of 14 residues. The germline V gene encodes CDR1 SGHRS and CDR2 YFSETQ. Trimming left V 7 bases short and J 1 base short, with 14 bases between.

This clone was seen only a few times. The CDR3 loop reads CASSLVARQETQYF. DNA for the CDR3: TGTGCCAGCAGCTTAGTGGCAAGACAAGAGACCCAGTACTTC. The gene calls are TRBV13 and TRBJ2-5; D is unresolved. Trimming removed 1 base from V and 2 bases from J, with 8 bases in between. This CDR3 region has 14 residues. The V gene's germline CDR1 is PRHDT and CDR2 FYEKMQ (reference sequence).

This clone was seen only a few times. CDR3 protein: CASSYLLSGSEQFF. Here the CDR3 DNA reads TGTGCCAGCAGTTACCTCCTGAGTGGATCTGAGCAGTTCTTC. The chain carries TRBV6-6 and TRBJ2-1; D gene unclear. The length of the CDR3 is 14 residues. Trimming pared 2 bases from V and 9 bases from J, leaving 14 bases between. Per the germline V gene, CDR1 is MNHNY and CDR2 is SVGAGI (reference sequence).

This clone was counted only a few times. The CDR3 DNA follows: TGTGCCAGCAGCCTTACAGGGTCTGGATATACGCAGTATTTT. Protein: CASSLTGSGYTQYF. The chain uses TRBV14 and TRBJ2-3; tentative D call: TRBD1 (6 bases). CDR1 SGHDN and CDR2 FVKESK come from the germline V gene. V was trimmed by 4 bases and J by 7 bases, leaving 15 bases between them. The CDR3 spans 14 residues.

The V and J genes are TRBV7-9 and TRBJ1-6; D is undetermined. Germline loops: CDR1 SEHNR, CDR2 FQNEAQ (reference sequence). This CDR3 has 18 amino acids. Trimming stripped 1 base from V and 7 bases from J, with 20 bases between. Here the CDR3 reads CASSLEWLSQVTNSPLHF. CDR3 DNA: TGTGCCAGCAGCTTAGAGTGGCTCTCCCAGGTGACCAATTCACCCCTCCACTTT.

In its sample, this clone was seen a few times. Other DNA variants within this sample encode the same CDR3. CDR3 DNA: TGTGCCAGCAGCCAGGGCGGCGAGACCCAGTACTTC. Translated: CASSQGGETQYF. This sequence joins TRBV14 and TRBJ2-5; no reliable D call. The CDR3 sequence is 12 residues long. From germline, CDR1 is SGHDN and CDR2 FVKESK. The ends were cut back, 3 bases at V and 5 bases at J, with 7 bases in the middle.

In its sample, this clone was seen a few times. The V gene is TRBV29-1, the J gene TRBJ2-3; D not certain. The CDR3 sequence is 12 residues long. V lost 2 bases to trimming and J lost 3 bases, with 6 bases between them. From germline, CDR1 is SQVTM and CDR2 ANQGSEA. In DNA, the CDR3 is TGCAGCGTTGAATGGGTGACAGATACGCAGTATTTT. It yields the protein CSVEWVTDTQYF.

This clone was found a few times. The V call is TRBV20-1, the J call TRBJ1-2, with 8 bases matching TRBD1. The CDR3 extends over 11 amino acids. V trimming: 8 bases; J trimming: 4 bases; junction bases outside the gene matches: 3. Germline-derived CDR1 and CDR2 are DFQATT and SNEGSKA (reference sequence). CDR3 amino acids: CSLDRGYGYTF. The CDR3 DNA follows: TGCAGTTTAGACAGGGGCTATGGCTACACCTTC.

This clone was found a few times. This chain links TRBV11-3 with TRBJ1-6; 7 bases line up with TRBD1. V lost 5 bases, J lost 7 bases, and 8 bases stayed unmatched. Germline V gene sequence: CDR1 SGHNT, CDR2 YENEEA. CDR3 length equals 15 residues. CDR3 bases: TGTGCCAGCAGCCAAAGACAGGGAAGCAATTCACCCCTCCACTTT. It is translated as CASSQRQGSNSPLHF.

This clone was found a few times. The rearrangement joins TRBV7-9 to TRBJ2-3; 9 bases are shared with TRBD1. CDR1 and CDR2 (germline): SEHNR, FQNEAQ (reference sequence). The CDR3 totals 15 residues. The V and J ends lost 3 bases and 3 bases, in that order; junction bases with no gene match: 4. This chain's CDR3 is CASSFRTGVTDTQYF. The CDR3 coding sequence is TGTGCCAGCAGCTTCAGGACAGGGGTAACAGATACGCAGTATTTT. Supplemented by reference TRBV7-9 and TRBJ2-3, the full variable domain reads DTGVSQNPRHKITKRGQNVTFRCDPISEHNRLYWYRQTLGQGPEFLTYFQNEAQLEKSRLLSDRFSAERPKGSFSTLEIQRTEQGDSAMYLCASSFRTGVTDTQYFGPGTRLTVL.

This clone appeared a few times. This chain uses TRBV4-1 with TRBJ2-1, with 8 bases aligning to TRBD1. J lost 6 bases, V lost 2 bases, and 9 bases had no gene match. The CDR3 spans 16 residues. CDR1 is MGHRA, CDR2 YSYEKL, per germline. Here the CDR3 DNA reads TGCGCCAGCAGCCAAAAACAGGGGGAAATACGCAATGAGCAGTTCTTC. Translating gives CASSQKQGEIRNEQFF.

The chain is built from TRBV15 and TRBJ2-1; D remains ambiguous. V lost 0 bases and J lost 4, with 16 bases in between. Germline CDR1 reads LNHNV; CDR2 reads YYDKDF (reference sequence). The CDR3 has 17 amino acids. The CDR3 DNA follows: TGTGCCACCAGCAGAGATTTAGTTCCAGGATGGTACAATGAGCAGTTCTTC. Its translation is CATSRDLVPGWYNEQFF.

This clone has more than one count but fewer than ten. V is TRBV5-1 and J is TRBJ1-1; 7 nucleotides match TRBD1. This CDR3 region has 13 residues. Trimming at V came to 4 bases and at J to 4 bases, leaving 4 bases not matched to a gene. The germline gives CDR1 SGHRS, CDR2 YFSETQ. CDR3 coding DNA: TGCGCCAGCAGCAACCAGGGGGGCACTGAAGCTTTCTTT. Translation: CASSNQGGTEAFF.

CDR3 region: CASSSAGGSYGYTF. The CDR3 nucleotides are TGTGCCAGCAGCTCAGCCGGCGGGAGCTATGGCTACACCTTC. The chain employs TRBV19 and TRBJ1-2; no definite D call. Per germline, CDR1 LNHDA and CDR2 SQIVND (reference sequence). V lost 9 bases, J lost 4 bases, and 18 bases lay in between. CDR3 length: 14 residues.

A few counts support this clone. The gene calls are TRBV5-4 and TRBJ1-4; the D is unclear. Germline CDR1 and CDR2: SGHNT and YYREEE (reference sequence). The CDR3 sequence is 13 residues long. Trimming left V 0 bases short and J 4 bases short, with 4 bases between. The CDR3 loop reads CASSLGGNEKLFF. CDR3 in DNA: TGTGCCAGCAGCTTGGGAGGTAATGAAAAACTGTTTTTT.

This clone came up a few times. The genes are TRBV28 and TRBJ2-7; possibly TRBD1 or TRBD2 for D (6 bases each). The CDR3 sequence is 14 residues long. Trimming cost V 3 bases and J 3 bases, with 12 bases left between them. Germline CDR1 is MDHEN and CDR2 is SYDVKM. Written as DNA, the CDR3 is TGTGCCAGCAGTTTGGAGGGGGTGGTCTACGAGCAGTACTTC. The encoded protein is CASSLEGVVYEQYF.

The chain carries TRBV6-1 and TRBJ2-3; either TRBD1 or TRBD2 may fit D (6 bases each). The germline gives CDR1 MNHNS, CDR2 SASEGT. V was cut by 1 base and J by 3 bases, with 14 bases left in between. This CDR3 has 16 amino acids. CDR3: CASSEVGGGITDTQYF. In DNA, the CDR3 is TGTGCCAGCAGTGAAGTTGGAGGGGGTATTACAGATACGCAGTATTTT.

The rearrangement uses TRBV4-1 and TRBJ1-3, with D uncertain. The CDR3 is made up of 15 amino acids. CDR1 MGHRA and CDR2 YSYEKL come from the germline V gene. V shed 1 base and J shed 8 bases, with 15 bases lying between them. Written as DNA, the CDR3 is TGCGCCAGCAGCCAAGCCGCGGGTGTGGTAGACACCATATATTTT. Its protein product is CASSQAAGVVDTIYF.

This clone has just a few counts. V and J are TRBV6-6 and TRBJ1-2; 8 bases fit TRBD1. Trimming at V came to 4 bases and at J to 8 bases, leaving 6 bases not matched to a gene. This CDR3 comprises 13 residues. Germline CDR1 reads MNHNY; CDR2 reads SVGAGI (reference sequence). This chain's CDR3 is CASSSRGQGGYTF. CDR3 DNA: TGTGCCAGCAGTTCCAGGGGGCAAGGAGGCTACACCTTC.

CDR3 in DNA: TGCGCCAGCAGCTTAGTGGAGGGCAGCAATGAGCAGTTCTTC. Its protein is CASSLVEGSNEQFF. This sequence joins TRBV5-1 and TRBJ2-1, with D maybe TRBD2 (6 bases). V lost 2 bases, J lost 6 bases, and 12 bases lay in between. The CDR3 is 14 residues long. The germline gives CDR1 SGHRS, CDR2 YFSETQ.